This TCR beta chain was retrieved from a study of blood T cell repertoires in COVID-19. Turning to the study itself: Spain, Italy and the United States supplied samples that represented acute and convalescent COVID-19.

In the authors' methods: Amplified reference gene primers provided the basis for estimating nucleated cell counts. Clones were sequenced by immunoSEQ multiplex PCR, and TCRdb holds only the in-frame ones, with some missing. The V and J calls and clone size are taken from that table; D and trimming were inferred from the DNA. The table lists about 300,000 clones, approximately 86% of them singletons, with 1.3% in the top ten. CDR3 length: 17 amino acids. Per the germline V gene, CDR1 is SGHVS and CDR2 is FNYEAQ. V shed 2 bases and J 10 bases; nucleotides not matched to a gene: 14. The source of this sequence is a man between 65 and 85 years old with acute or convalescent COVID-19. The sequencing input was peripheral blood. The J gene is TRBJ1-6, the V gene TRBV7-6; 7 nucleotides agree with TRBD1. The chain's CDR3 is CASSLSPYGTVVSPLHF. CDR3 sequence (DNA): TGTGCCAGCAGCTTAAGCCCTTATGGGACAGTGGTCTCACCCCTCCACTTT. The whole variable domain, filled in from reference TRBV7-6 and TRBJ1-6, reads GAGVSQSPRYKVTKRGQDVALRCDPISGHVSLYWYRQALGQGPEFLTYFNYEAQQDKSGLPNDRFSAERPEGSISTLTIQRTEQRDSAMYRCASSLSPYGTVVSPLHFGNGTRLTVT.